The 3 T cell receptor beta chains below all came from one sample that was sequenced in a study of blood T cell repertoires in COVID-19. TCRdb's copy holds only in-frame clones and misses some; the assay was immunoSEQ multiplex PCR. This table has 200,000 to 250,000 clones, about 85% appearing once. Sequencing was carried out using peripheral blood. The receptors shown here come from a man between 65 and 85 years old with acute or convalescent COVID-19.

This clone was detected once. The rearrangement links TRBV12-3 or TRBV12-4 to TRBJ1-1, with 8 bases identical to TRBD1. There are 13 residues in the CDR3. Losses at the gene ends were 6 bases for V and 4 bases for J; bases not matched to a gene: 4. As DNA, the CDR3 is TGTGCCAGCAGGCGACAGGGGCCCACTGAAGCTTTCTTT. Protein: CASRRQGPTEAFF.

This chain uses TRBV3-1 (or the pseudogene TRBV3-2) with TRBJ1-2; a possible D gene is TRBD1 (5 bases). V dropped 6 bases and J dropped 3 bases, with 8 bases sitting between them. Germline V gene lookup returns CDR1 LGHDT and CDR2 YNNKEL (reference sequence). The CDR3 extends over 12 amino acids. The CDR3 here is CASSLQDYGYTF. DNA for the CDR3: TGTGCCAGCAGTCTACAGGACTATGGCTACACCTTC.

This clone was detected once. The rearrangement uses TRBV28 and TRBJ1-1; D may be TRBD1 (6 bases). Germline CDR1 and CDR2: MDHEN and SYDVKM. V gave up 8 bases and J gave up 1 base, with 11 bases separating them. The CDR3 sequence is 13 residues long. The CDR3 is CASRTESNTEAFF. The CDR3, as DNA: TGTGCCAGCCGGACAGAGTCGAACACTGAAGCTTTCTTT.